Shown below are 15 T cell receptor beta chains from a single sample sequenced in a study of identical twins. TCRdb re-analysed the 5' RACE reads in MiXCR, keeping a single row per CDR3 protein. The data contain approximately 230,000 distinct CDR3 sequences, over 5.5% of them seen just once; the ten biggest clones take up 14% to 15%. These records were also assigned to another study, of T cells expressing NK-cell markers.

The source material was CD8+ T cells sorted from blood. The receptors derive from a woman aged 18-29 years in good health.

This clonotype was recorded many times. V usage is TRBV6-4 and J usage is TRBJ2-3, with D perhaps matching TRBD1 (5 bases). The CDR3 has 15 residues. V shed 4 bases and J shed 1 base, with 12 bases lying between them. The germline CDR1 and CDR2 sequences are MRHNA and SNTAGT. The CDR3 reads CASSGGVGGTDTQYF. CDR3 sequence (DNA): TGTGCCAGCAGTGGGGGCGTAGGGGGCACAGATACGCAGTATTTT.

This clonotype was detected many times. This chain uses TRBV12-3 or TRBV12-4 with TRBJ2-2; D ambiguous. Trimming removed 10 bases from V and 0 bases from J, with 12 bases in between. This CDR3 is 14 amino acids long. The CDR3 region is CATCNGANTGELFF. The DNA for the CDR3 is TGTGCCACCTGCAATGGGGCGAACACCGGGGAGCTGTTTTTT.

This clonotype was observed many times. The chain joins TRBV3-1 to TRBJ2-3, with TRBD2 matching over 9 bases. The V segment lost 3 bases and the J segment 4 bases; nucleotides outside the gene matches: 2. The V gene's germline CDR1 is LGHDT and CDR2 YNNKEL (reference sequence). The CDR3 is made up of 14 amino acids. CDR3 bases: TGTGCCAGCAGCCAGAGCGGGGGGCCAGATACGCAGTATTTT. This translates into CASSQSGGPDTQYF.

This chain connects TRBV7-9 to TRBJ1-3; D possibly corresponds to TRBD1 (5 bases). Germline V gene sequence: CDR1 SEHNR, CDR2 FQNEAQ (reference sequence). This CDR3 contains 16 residues. Trimming removed 5 bases at V and 1 base at J, with 15 bases between. CDR3 loop: CASSPRLGGSGNTIYF. The DNA for the CDR3 is TGTGCCAGCAGCCCCAGACTGGGGGGATCTGGAAACACCATATATTTT.

This clonotype was recorded a few times. J is TRBJ1-1 and V is TRBV4-3; 7 nucleotides agree with TRBD1. Per the germline V gene, CDR1 is LGHNA and CDR2 is YSLEER. The junction had 5 bases not matched to a gene; V was cut back by 3 bases and J by 4 bases. The CDR3 runs 14 residues. The CDR3 nucleotides read TGCGCCAGCAGCCAGGGGGACAGTCGCACTGAAGCTTTCTTT. Translating gives CASSQGDSRTEAFF.

This clonotype was picked up many times. The chain employs TRBV9 and TRBJ1-5; TRBD1 agrees at 9 bases. V lost 3 bases and J lost 8; bases outside the gene matches: 6. The CDR3 consists of 14 residues. Germline lookup yields CDR1 SGDLS and CDR2 YYNGEE. The CDR3 sequence is CASSAQGAGEPQHF. Written as DNA, the CDR3 is TGTGCCAGCAGCGCACAGGGGGCTGGGGAGCCCCAGCATTTT.

This clonotype was found many times. The chain couples TRBV7-9 to TRBJ2-2; 7 bases align to TRBD1. Trimming at V came to 5 bases and at J to 7 bases, leaving 10 bases not matched to a gene. The CDR3 totals 15 residues. Germline-derived CDR1 and CDR2 are SEHNR and FQNEAQ (reference sequence). The CDR3 spells CASSVRDSSIGELFF. The CDR3 nucleotides are TGTGCCAGCAGCGTCCGGGACAGTTCTATCGGGGAGCTGTTTTTT.

This clonotype has only a few counts. V is TRBV20-1 and J is TRBJ2-3, with unresolved D. V shed 4 bases and J shed 4 bases, with 12 bases lying between them. This CDR3 comprises 13 residues. Germline CDR1 reads DFQATT; CDR2 reads SNEGSKA (reference sequence). As DNA, the CDR3 is TGCAGTGCTAAGCCCCCTAGGGCAGATACGCAGTATTTT. Translation: CSAKPPRADTQYF.

In this sample, this clonotype turned up a few times. One junction end does not reproduce the germline sequence, and a read error may be involved. The J gene is TRBJ2-7, the V gene TRBV15; TRBD2 aligns across 9 bases. Germline CDR1 reads LNHNV; CDR2 reads YYDKDF (reference sequence). This CDR3 region has 16 residues. The CDR3 is CATSGESGLATNEQYF. CDR3 coding DNA: TGCGCCACCAGCGGCGAGAGCGGACTAGCGACGAACGAGCAGTACTTC.

Remarks on this clonotype: The junction differs from germline at one of its ends, possibly a read error. This chain uses TRBV20-1 with TRBJ2-1; 8 nucleotides line up with TRBD2. Germline V gene lookup returns CDR1 DFQATT and CDR2 SNEGSKA (reference sequence). This CDR3 has 12 residues. DNA for the CDR3: TGCAGTGCTAGTGATAGCGGGAATGAGCACTTCTTC. It translates to CSASDSGNEHFF.

The table lists this clonotype with many counts. V gene TRBV12-3 or TRBV12-4 combines with J gene TRBJ2-1; TRBD2 matches 13 bases. The CDR3 has 20 residues. Trimming at V came to 6 bases and at J to 1 base, leaving 15 bases not matched to a gene. The CDR3 protein is CASSPGTSGTKRRSYNEQFF. The CDR3 DNA sequence: TGTGCCAGCAGCCCTGGGACTAGCGGGACCAAGAGGCGGTCCTACAATGAGCAGTTCTTC.

This clonotype came up many times. The chain is built from TRBV12-3 or TRBV12-4 and TRBJ2-1; 8 nucleotides agree with TRBD1. With 3 bases clipped from V and 0 bases from J, the junction kept 16 bases outside the gene matches. CDR3 length equals 20 residues. CDR3 sequence (DNA): TGTGCCAGCAGTTTCGGAATCAGGGGGCCTTTTCTGCACTCCTACAATGAGCAGTTCTTC. This translates into CASSFGIRGPFLHSYNEQFF.

V gene TRBV9 combines with J gene TRBJ1-4; 11 positions match TRBD1. Germline V gene lookup returns CDR1 SGDLS and CDR2 YYNGEE. The CDR3 runs 15 residues. J was trimmed by 7 bases and V by 4 bases; bases with no gene match: 6. CDR3 nucleotide sequence: TGTGCCAGCAGCAGCTCCGGGACAGGGGGTGAAAAACTGTTTTTT. It specifies CASSSSGTGGEKLFF.

This chain links TRBV3-1 with TRBJ2-7; no clear D gene. V was cut by 1 base and J by 5 bases, with 21 bases left in between. This CDR3 is built from 17 residues. Looked up from germline, CDR1 is LGHDT and CDR2 is YNNKEL (reference sequence). CDR3 sequence: CASSQVKTETPWNEQYF. The DNA for the CDR3 is TGTGCCAGCAGCCAAGTGAAGACCGAAACTCCCTGGAACGAGCAGTACTTC.

This clonotype was observed a few times. This chain links TRBV6-2 or TRBV6-3 with TRBJ1-5; 7 nucleotides align to TRBD1. J was trimmed by 5 bases and V by 6 bases; bases with no gene match: 7. This CDR3 region has 14 residues. CDR1 is MNHEY and CDR2 is SVGEGT in the germline V gene. The CDR3 nucleotides are TGTGCCAGCAGACCAGGACAGGCCTATCAGCCCCAGCATTTT. Encoded protein: CASRPGQAYQPQHF.